One sample yielded the 16 T cell receptor beta chains listed below, sequenced in a study of vaccination and CD4 T cells after COVID-19. Antigens for these TCRs are unknown. Sequence data for DNA of cultured CD4+ T cells were generated by the Oncomine TCR Beta short-read assay. Each CDR3 protein gets one entry after TCRdb re-called the PCR reads with MiXCR. The data contain fewer than 30,000 distinct CDR3 sequences, roughly 38% of them seen just once; the ten biggest clones take up about 3.7%. Time point given: late sampling 161 to 241 days after vaccination in three convalescent patients. Treatment noted: approximately 11-day PBMC culture with coronavirus spike peptide pools or control peptides (ViraFEST assay). The source material was CD4+ T cells from blood, cultured in vitro, sampled about 7 months after SARS-CoV-2 vaccination. The receptors were gathered from a human donor who had recovered from COVID-19.

The chain recombines TRBV24-1 with TRBJ2-6; unclear D gene. Trimming left V 2 bases short and J 2 bases short, with 6 bases between. The CDR3 extends over 15 amino acids. The germline V gene encodes CDR1 KGHDR and CDR2 SFDVKD. CDR3 loop: CATSDSNTGANVLTF. The CDR3 DNA follows: TGTGCCACCAGTGATTCCAATACTGGGGCCAACGTCCTGACTTTC.

The chain joins TRBV10-3 to TRBJ2-5, with 7 bases aligning to TRBD2. V dropped 3 bases and J dropped 3; count of bases not matched to a gene: 4. This CDR3 comprises 14 residues. From germline, CDR1 is ENHRY and CDR2 SYGVKD. CDR3 bases: TGTGCCATCAGTGATCGCGGGAGAAAAGAGACCCAGTACTTC. The encoded protein is CAISDRGRKETQYF.

V gene TRBV7-9 combines with J gene TRBJ2-1; 10 positions agree with TRBD2. Trimming took 3 bases from V and 10 from J; bases not matched to a gene: 6. CDR1 SEHNR and CDR2 FQNEAQ come from the germline V gene (reference sequence). CDR3 length: 14 amino acids. In DNA form, the CDR3 reads TGTGCCAGCAGCTTTTTAGCGGGAGGAGACGAGCAGTTCTTC. Amino acids: CASSFLAGGDEQFF.

The genes are TRBV20-1 and TRBJ1-4; weak D call: TRBD1 (5 bases). Deletions cut 6 bases from V and 7 bases from J, with 15 bases between. Germline assignment: CDR1 DFQATT and CDR2 SNEGSKA (reference sequence). The CDR3 covers 13 residues. This chain's CDR3 is CSARDALGEKLFF. CDR3 nucleotides: TGCAGTGCCAGGGACGCCCTTGGTGAAAAACTGTTTTTT.

The V call is TRBV21-1, the J call TRBJ1-5. TRBV21-1 is listed as a pseudogene. The CDR3 has 16 residues. This CDR3 reads CASSKVVRRLGQPQHF. DNA of the CDR3: TGTGCCAGCAGCAAAGTAGTTCGGAGATTGGGTCAGCCCCAGCATTTT.

This chain links TRBV12-3 or TRBV12-4 with TRBJ1-6, with 8 bases matching TRBD1. The CDR3 is 14 residues long. Unmatched junction bases numbered 3, after V lost 6 bases and J lost 5 bases. This CDR3 is CASREQGDNSPLHF. The CDR3 region has the DNA TGTGCCAGCAGGGAACAGGGGGATAATTCACCCCTCCACTTT.

The chain is built from TRBV7-3 and TRBJ1-1; D not certain. This CDR3 comprises 13 residues. Germline V gene sequence: CDR1 SGHTA, CDR2 FQGTGA. V dropped 6 bases and J dropped 5 bases, with 13 bases sitting between them. The CDR3 reads CASSKGGTTEAFF. The CDR3 DNA reads TGTGCCAGCAGTAAAGGAGGCACGACTGAAGCTTTCTTT.

The table lists this clonotype with a few counts. This chain connects TRBV2 to TRBJ1-1; no reliable D call. With 6 bases removed from V and 1 base from J, the gap between germline ends came to 9 bases. The V gene's germline CDR1 is SNHLY and CDR2 FYNNEI. The CDR3 length is 13 residues. Here the CDR3 reads CASSRLGNTEAFF. The DNA of the CDR3 is TGTGCCAGCAGCCGACTCGGGAACACTGAAGCTTTCTTT.

The rearrangement joins TRBV20-1 to TRBJ2-3; TRBD2 agrees at 9 bases. Germline V CDR1 and CDR2: DFQATT, SNEGSKA (reference sequence). The CDR3 extends over 14 amino acids. J was trimmed by 6 bases and V by 0 bases; bases with no gene match: 4. This CDR3 reads CSARDPSGGDTQYF. CDR3 in DNA: TGCAGTGCTAGAGATCCAAGCGGGGGGGATACGCAGTATTTT.

V usage is TRBV28 and J usage is TRBJ1-5; 9 bases are a match to TRBD1. In germline, CDR1 is MDHEN, CDR2 SYDVKM. The CDR3 is 16 amino acids. The trim removed 6 bases at V and 7 bases at J, leaving 13 bases unmatched. CDR3 sequence reads: CASSPETGGARQPQHF. CDR3 in DNA: TGTGCCAGCAGCCCCGAGACAGGGGGGGCAAGACAGCCCCAGCATTTT. Supplemented by reference TRBV28 and TRBJ1-5, the full variable domain reads DVKVTQSSRYLVKRTGEKVFLECVQDMDHENMFWYRQDPGLGLRLIYFSYDVKMKEKGDIPEGYSVSREKKERFSLILESASTNQTSMYLCASSPETGGARQPQHFGDGTRLSIL.

This clonotype came up a few times. The chain recombines TRBV28 with TRBJ2-1, with TRBD2 identical over 13 bases. The CDR3 is made up of 16 amino acids. Germline assignment: CDR1 MDHEN and CDR2 SYDVKM. With V trimmed by 6 bases and J by 8 bases, 10 bases remained unmatched. The CDR3 nucleotides are TGTGCCAGCAGCCCTCCCCCACTAGCGGGAGGGGATGAGCAGTTCTTC. Translation: CASSPPPLAGGDEQFF.

V is TRBV30 and J is TRBJ2-7; D is ambiguous. Germline CDR1 is GTSNPN and CDR2 is SVGIG (reference sequence). The CDR3 contains 12 residues. Trimming shortened V by 0 bases and J by 6 bases, and 9 bases separated the two germline ends. The CDR3 loop reads CAWSVVRAEQYF. CDR3 coding DNA: TGTGCCTGGAGTGTAGTTCGGGCCGAGCAGTACTTC.

The sample holds a few counts of this clonotype. This rearrangement joins TRBV15 to TRBJ1-5; 8 bases are a match to TRBD1. After removal of 3 bases from V and 2 bases from J, the junction contained 3 bases not matched to a gene. CDR1 is LNHNV, CDR2 YYDKDF, per germline (reference sequence). The CDR3 covers 15 residues. CDR3 protein: CATSRDRAGNQPQHF. DNA for the CDR3: TGTGCCACCAGCAGGGACAGGGCGGGCAATCAGCCCCAGCATTTT.

The chain employs TRBV6-4 and TRBJ2-7; D unresolved. Germline loops: CDR1 MRHNA, CDR2 SNTAGT. Between the trimmed V and J ends, which lost 4 bases and 5 bases, there was a span of 18 bases. This CDR3 comprises 15 residues. The CDR3 bases are TGTGCCAGCAGTGTCTCTCCGACCGGGTTAGACGAGCAGTACTTC. This encodes CASSVSPTGLDEQYF.

The genes are TRBV4-1 and TRBJ2-5; 11 nucleotides align to TRBD2. The CDR3 totals 15 residues. Trimming took 2 bases from V and 5 from J; bases not matched to a gene: 4. Germline loops: CDR1 MGHRA, CDR2 YSYEKL. The CDR3 sequence: CASSQPTSGIETQYF. The CDR3 DNA is TGCGCCAGCAGCCAACCGACTAGCGGGATTGAGACCCAGTACTTC.

This chain links TRBV6-1 with TRBJ2-5; 9 bases map to TRBD1. The CDR3 extends over 15 amino acids. Germline CDR1 reads MNHNS; CDR2 reads SASEGT. J lost 7 bases, V lost 6 bases, and 12 bases had no gene match. CDR3 coding DNA: TGTGCCAGCAGACCGGGACAGGGAGCCTCTGGGACCCAGTACTTC. As protein: CASRPGQGASGTQYF.